Listed below are T cell receptor beta chains from one sample, sequenced in a study of T cell responses to AZD1222 COVID-19 vaccine. Only in-frame clones appear in the TCRdb table, and some are missing; sequencing was by immunoSEQ multiplex PCR. The data hold around 130,000 clones, with about 94% observed a single time. Sequenced material: peripheral blood, taken on day 0 of AZD1222 vaccination. Source of these receptors: an adult in good health. The CDR3 runs from the conserved cysteine through the conserved F or W. The order of the fields is D gene, V gene, clone size, J gene, CDR3 protein, CDR3 DNA. D genes are given only for firm matches. A row's size may be missing; if present it is once, few, many or a size class.

NA	TRBV7-9	NA	TRBJ1-4	CASSLVAQAGEKLFF	TGTGCCAGCAGCTTAGTTGCCCAGGCGGGTGAAAAACTGTTTTTT
NA	TRBV2	NA	TRBJ2-5	CASSPRETQYF	TGTGCCAGCAGCCCCCGAGAGACCCAGTACTTC
NA	TRBV5-6	NA	TRBJ1-1	CASSLQGFRTEAFF	TGTGCCAGCAGCTTACAGGGCTTTAGGACTGAAGCTTTCTTT
NA	TRBV7-8	NA	TRBJ1-1	CASSLAGMNTEAFF	TGTGCCAGCAGCTTAGCTGGGATGAACACTGAAGCTTTCTTT
TRBD2	TRBV7-2	NA	TRBJ2-3	CASSLVAGGQQDTQYF	TGTGCCAGCAGCTTAGTAGCGGGGGGGCAGCAAGATACGCAGTATTTT
NA	TRBV12-5	NA	TRBJ1-1	CASGLDPGEAFF	TGTGCTAGTGGTCTTGACCCTGGCGAAGCTTTCTTT
NA	TRBV3-1/TRBV3-2	NA	TRBJ2-1	CASSQATQNEQFF	TGTGCCAGCAGCCAAGCCACCCAGAATGAGCAGTTCTTC
NA	TRBV7-6	NA	TRBJ1-2	CASSLISEGKGAVDGYTF	TGTGCCAGCAGCTTAATCTCTGAAGGGAAGGGTGCGGTGGATGGCTACACCTTC
NA	TRBV7-7	NA	TRBJ2-1	CASSLRSREGHYNEQFF	TGTGCTAGCAGCTTACGGAGCAGGGAAGGACACTACAATGAGCAGTTCTTC
TRBD1	TRBV11-2	once	TRBJ1-6	CASGRDRDSPLHF	TGTGCCAGCGGACGGGACAGGGATTCACCCCTCCACTTT
TRBD2	TRBV3-1/TRBV3-2	few	TRBJ2-1	CASSRGTSGGHNEQFF	TGTGCCAGCAGCCGCGGGACTAGCGGGGGGCACAATGAGCAGTTCTTC
NA	TRBV20-1	NA	TRBJ2-2	CSAYLSGELFF	TGCAGTGCGTATCTATCCGGGGAGCTGTTTTTT
TRBD1	TRBV19	NA	TRBJ2-5	CASSIGTGEETQYF	TGTGCCAGTAGTATAGGGACAGGGGAAGAGACCCAGTACTTC
NA	TRBV13	NA	TRBJ1-1	CASSFRMENTEAFF	TGTGCCAGCAGCTTCCGTATGGAAAACACTGAAGCTTTCTTT
NA	TRBV30	once	TRBJ1-2	CAWSVAVGYTF	TGTGCCTGGAGTGTGGCAGTTGGCTACACCTTC
NA	TRBV7-6	NA	TRBJ1-6	CASSLFAADGQYDSPLHF	TGTGCCAGCAGCTTATTCGCCGCCGACGGCCAATACGATTCACCCCTCCACTTT
NA	TRBV3-1/TRBV3-2	NA	TRBJ1-2	CASSHGTASYGYTF	TGTGCCAGCAGCCACGGGACGGCGTCGTATGGCTACACCTTC
NA	TRBV28	NA	TRBJ1-1	CASSLGGGVDTEAFF	TGTGCCAGCAGTTTAGGCGGGGGAGTCGACACTGAAGCTTTCTTT
TRBD2	TRBV3-1/TRBV3-2	NA	TRBJ2-5	CASSQEGREGETQYF	TGTGCCAGCAGCCAAGAGGGAAGGGAGGGGGAGACCCAGTACTTC
NA	TRBV19	NA	TRBJ2-7	CASSPGANLNEQYF	TGTGCCAGTAGTCCGGGGGCTAACTTGAACGAGCAGTACTTC
TRBD1	TRBV10-3	NA	TRBJ2-7	CAISDRGGASYEQYF	TGTGCCATCAGTGATAGAGGGGGCGCGTCCTACGAGCAGTACTTC
NA	TRBV10-3	NA	TRBJ1-5	CAISESDQPQHF	TGTGCCATCAGTGAGTCGGATCAGCCCCAGCATTTT
NA	TRBV6-5	NA	TRBJ1-3	CASSRGGASGNTIYF	TGTGCCAGCAGTCGGGGGGGGGCCTCTGGAAACACCATATATTTT
TRBD2	TRBV27	NA	TRBJ2-7	CASSLEQAGDEQYF	TGTGCCAGCAGTTTAGAACAGGCGGGGGACGAGCAGTACTTC
NA	TRBV6-1	NA	TRBJ1-2	CASSASGTVLANYGYTF	TGTGCCAGCAGTGCATCGGGGACTGTTCTAGCTAACTATGGCTACACCTTC
NA	TRBV13	NA	TRBJ1-3	CASSLESGNTIYF	TGTGCCAGCAGCTTGGAATCTGGAAACACCATATATTTT
TRBD1	TRBV5-1	once	TRBJ1-2	CASSQTGGAEDNYGYTF	TGCGCCAGCAGCCAGACAGGGGGCGCGGAGGATAACTATGGCTACACCTTC
NA	TRBV4-2	NA	TRBJ1-1	CASSPSLGGEAFF	TGTGCCAGCAGCCCTTCCCTCGGGGGCGAAGCTTTCTTT
NA	TRBV3-1/TRBV3-2	NA	TRBJ1-1	CASSQAALGQEAFF	TGTGCCAGCAGCCAAGCAGCCCTGGGACAAGAAGCTTTCTTT
TRBD2	TRBV6-1	NA	TRBJ2-3	CASSENWGGTTDTQYF	TGTGCCAGCAGTGAGAATTGGGGGGGAACCACAGATACGCAGTATTTT
NA	TRBV21-1	NA	TRBJ1-3	CASSKGSLEGQDSGNTIYF	TGTGCCAGCAGCAAAGGGTCTTTAGAGGGACAGGACTCTGGAAACACCATATATTTT
NA	TRBV7-2	NA	TRBJ2-1	CASSSLWTQGINEQFF	TGTGCCAGCAGCTCACTATGGACTCAAGGGATCAATGAGCAGTTCTTC
TRBD1	TRBV10-2	NA	TRBJ2-7	CASDDRGSLPYEQYF	TGCGCCAGCGACGACAGGGGGTCTCTACCTTACGAGCAGTACTTC
TRBD2	TRBV3-1/TRBV3-2	NA	TRBJ2-7	CASSQGAAGGAYEQYF	TGTGCCAGCAGCCAAGGTGCAGCGGGGGGGGCCTACGAGCAGTACTTC
NA	TRBV30	NA	TRBJ2-7	CAWTGSGYEQYF	TGTGCCTGGACGGGGTCAGGTTACGAGCAGTACTTC
NA	TRBV6-1	NA	TRBJ1-4	CASSEGGAGEKLFF	TGTGCCAGCAGTGAGGGGGGCGCGGGTGAAAAACTGTTTTTT
TRBD1	TRBV6-2/TRBV6-3	NA	TRBJ1-5	CASSHPWDRASNQPQHF	TGTGCCAGCAGTCACCCCTGGGACAGGGCCAGCAATCAGCCCCAGCATTTT
NA	TRBV7-2	NA	TRBJ2-1	CASSSPDSHEQFF	TGTGCCAGCAGCTCCCCGGACAGCCATGAGCAGTTCTTC
TRBD1	TRBV19	once	TRBJ1-3	CASSSGDSGNTIYF	TGTGCCAGTAGTTCTGGGGACAGTGGAAACACCATATATTTT
NA	TRBV19	NA	TRBJ2-1	CASNYGQNNEQFF	TGTGCCAGTAACTATGGACAGAACAATGAGCAGTTCTTC
TRBD1	TRBV27	NA	TRBJ1-4	CASSSLLGTGHEKLFF	TGTGCCAGCAGTTCCTTACTCGGGACAGGGCATGAAAAACTGTTTTTT
TRBD1	TRBV4-2	NA	TRBJ2-5	CASSQNRGRETQYF	TGTGCCAGCAGCCAAAACAGGGGGCGGGAGACCCAGTACTTC
NA	TRBV27	NA	TRBJ1-6	CASGDEGHYNSPLHF	TGTGCCAGCGGGGACGAGGGACACTATAATTCACCCCTCCACTTT
NA	TRBV3-1/TRBV3-2	NA	TRBJ2-7	CASSQRDYEQYF	TGTGCCAGCAGCCAGAGGGACTACGAGCAGTACTTC
TRBD1	TRBV5-1	NA	TRBJ2-3	CASSFAGQGGDTQYF	TGCGCCAGCAGCTTTGCTGGACAGGGTGGAGATACGCAGTATTTT
NA	TRBV2	NA	TRBJ2-7	CASSEGGYEQYF	TGTGCCAGCAGTGAAGGCGGGTACGAGCAGTACTTC
TRBD1	TRBV18	NA	TRBJ1-1	CASFRDSSSPTLLAFF	TGTGCCAGCTTCCGGGACAGCAGTTCTCCCACGTTGTTGGCTTTCTTT
NA	TRBV6-6	NA	TRBJ2-7	CASTPVRDRRYEQYF	TGTGCCAGCACCCCTGTTAGAGACAGACGCTACGAGCAGTACTTC
NA	TRBV5-1	once	TRBJ1-1	CASYPGGADTEAFF	TGCGCCAGCTACCCGGGGGGAGCGGACACTGAAGCTTTCTTT
NA	TRBV21-1	NA	TRBJ1-2	CASSKEQTGKTNYGYTF	TGTGCCAGCAGCAAAGAGCAGACGGGTAAAACTAACTATGGCTACACCTTC
NA	TRBV19	NA	TRBJ1-2	CASSTQALVRDGYTF	TGTGCCAGTAGTACCCAGGCCTTGGTCAGGGATGGCTACACCTTC